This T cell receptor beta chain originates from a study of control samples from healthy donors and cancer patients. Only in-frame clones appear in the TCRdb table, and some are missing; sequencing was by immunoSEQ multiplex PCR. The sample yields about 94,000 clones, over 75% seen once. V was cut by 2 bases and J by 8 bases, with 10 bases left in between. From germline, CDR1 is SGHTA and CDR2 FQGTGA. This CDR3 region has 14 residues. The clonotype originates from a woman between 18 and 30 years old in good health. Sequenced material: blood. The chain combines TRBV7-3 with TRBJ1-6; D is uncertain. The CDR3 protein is CASSLPRRDSPLHF. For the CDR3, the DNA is TGTGCCAGCAGCTTACCCCGGAGGGATTCACCCCTCCACTTT.